The clone carrying this T cell receptor (beta chain) was observed a few times. Its antigen remains unidentified. Authors of the study amplified TCR beta CDR3 regions from RNA transcripts. The study used the HTBI primer set for a first-round RT-PCR of the TCR CDR3. From the multiplex PCR reads, TCRdb called clonotypes with MiXCR, one entry per CDR3 protein. This table has some 550,000 distinct CDR3 sequences, more than 15% appearing once. Pregnant or lactating patients were excluded, as were those with uncontrolled infection or other autoimmune disease. Diagnoses were made from clinical symptoms, serum measures (thyroxine and TRAb), thyroid ultrasound and orbital computed tomography. These data come from a study of T cells in Graves' hyperthyroidism and ophthalmopathy. Overall study findings and caveats: Through a model of 13 V-J features, ophthalmopathy was separated from stable hyperthyroidism.

The germline CDR1 and CDR2 sequences are MNHNS and SASEGT. Trimming removed 6 bases from V and 5 bases from J, with 11 bases in between. CDR3 size: 14 residues. The sequenced material came from blood. This TCR was recovered from a middle-aged woman with Graves' ophthalmopathy. V and J are TRBV6-1 and TRBJ1-6; no definite D call. The CDR3 bases are TGTGCCAGCAGCCTCGGACTGGATAATTCACCCCTCCACTTT. It yields the protein CASSLGLDNSPLHF.